A selection of T cell receptor beta chains follows, all from one sample in a study of cytomegalovirus exposure and HLA in healthy donors. Clones were sequenced by immunoSEQ multiplex PCR, and TCRdb holds only the in-frame ones, with some missing. This table holds roughly 180,000 clones, over 80% found once. The sequenced sample consisted of PBMCs. These receptors were collected from a woman aged 45-65 years in good health and CMV-seropositive. Both conserved end residues are part of each CDR3. The D gene is left open where the match is weak. Rows give clone size only sometimes, using once, few, many, or a class for an expanded clone.

NA	TRBV27	14	TRBJ2-1	NA	TGTGCCAGCAGTTTGACTAGCTCCTACAATGAGCAGTTCTTC	CASSLTSSYNEQFF
TRBD2	TRBV5-1	14	TRBJ2-7	NA	TGCGCCAGCAGCTTCCCAATTCGGGGGGGCGAGCAGTACTTC	CASSFPIRGGEQYF
NA	TRBV5-5	13	TRBJ2-5	NA	TGTGCCAGCAGCGCACCAGGTGAAGAGACCCAGTACTTC	CASSAPGEETQYF
TRBD1	TRBV18	16	TRBJ2-3	NA	TGTGCCAGCTCACCACTTGGGACAGGGCAGGGAGATACGCAGTATTTT	CASSPLGTGQGDTQYF
NA	TRBV11-3	15	TRBJ2-5	NA	TGTGCCAGCAGCTTAGCCAGCGGGTACCAAGAGACCCAGTACTTC	CASSLASGYQETQYF
TRBD1	TRBV27	14	TRBJ2-7	NA	TGTGCCAGCAGTCCCTGGGACAGATCCTACGAGCAGTACTTC	CASSPWDRSYEQYF
NA	TRBV27	13	TRBJ1-1	NA	TGTGCCAGCAGTTTTAGTAGTTTCACTGAAGCTTTCTTT	CASSFSSFTEAFF
NA	TRBV7-9	11	TRBJ2-2	once	TGTGCCGACGGGATCACCGGGGAGCTGTTTTTT	CADGITGELFF
TRBD1	TRBV9	15	TRBJ2-7	NA	TGTGCCAGCAGCTTCGGACAGGGCCCCTCCTACGAGCAGTACTTC	CASSFGQGPSYEQYF
NA	TRBV4-1	15	TRBJ2-7	NA	TGCGCCAGCAGCCAAGCAAAGACGCGGGCCTACGAGCAGTACTTC	CASSQAKTRAYEQYF
NA	TRBV27	17	TRBJ1-5	NA	TGTGCCAGCAGTTTGCTAGCCCTCGGTAGAAGCAATCAGCCCCAGCATTTT	CASSLLALGRSNQPQHF
TRBD1	TRBV7-2	15	TRBJ1-2	NA	TGTGCCAGCAGCGTACGGGACAGGGAAAACTATGGCTACACCTTC	CASSVRDRENYGYTF
TRBD1	TRBV6-1	14	TRBJ1-1	NA	TGTGCCAGCAGTTTACAGGGGGCAGGAACTGAAGCTTTCTTT	CASSLQGAGTEAFF
NA	TRBV9	13	TRBJ1-2	NA	TGTGCCAGCAGCGTAGGACAGAACTATGGCTACACCTTC	CASSVGQNYGYTF
NA	TRBV7-8	14	TRBJ2-7	NA	TGTGCCAGCAGCCAAAGACAGAACCCCTACGAGCAGTACTTC	CASSQRQNPYEQYF
NA	TRBV11-2	12	TRBJ2-1	NA	TGTGCCAGCAGTAGTTTCCGCGATGAGCAGTTCTTC	CASSSFRDEQFF
TRBD1	TRBV6-5	13	TRBJ1-1	NA	TGTGCCAGCAGCCGGTCGGGACAGACTGAAGCTTTCTTT	CASSRSGQTEAFF
NA	TRBV6-5	14	TRBJ1-1	NA	TGTGCCAGCAGACCCCGATCGGTCCTCTGGGCAGCTTTCTTT	CASRPRSVLWAAFF
NA	TRBV2	15	TRBJ1-3	NA	TGTGCCAGCAGAGCACACGGGGGTGCTGGAAACACCATATATTTT	CASRAHGGAGNTIYF
NA	TRBV5-5	15	TRBJ1-3	once	TGTGCCAGCAGCTTGGTGACGGGTACTGGAAACACCATATATTTT	CASSLVTGTGNTIYF
NA	TRBV4-3	17	TRBJ1-1	NA	TGCGCCAGCAGCCAAGATCCCATCTCCGACGGGTACACTGAAGCTTTCTTT	CASSQDPISDGYTEAFF
NA	TRBV5-1	14	TRBJ1-3	once	TGCGCCAGCAGCTTGACAGAAGGAGGAAACACCATATATTTT	CASSLTEGGNTIYF
NA	TRBV9	13	TRBJ2-1	once	TGTGCCAGCAGCAAGGACGAGGGCAATGAGCAGTTCTTC	CASSKDEGNEQFF
TRBD1	TRBV11-2	16	TRBJ2-7	NA	TGTGCCAGCAGCCTAACGACAGGGGGCGTATCCTACGAGCAGTACTTC	CASSLTTGGVSYEQYF
TRBD2	TRBV28	18	TRBJ2-2	NA	TGTGCCAGCAGTTTATGGACTAGCGGGTTCGCGAACACCGGGGAGCTGTTTTTT	CASSLWTSGFANTGELFF
TRBD1	TRBV5-6	17	TRBJ2-2	NA	TGTGCCAGCAGGAACAGCGACAGGGCAAATTGGGCTGGGGAGCTGTTTTTT	CASRNSDRANWAGELFF
TRBD2	TRBV4-2	17	TRBJ2-3	NA	TGTGCCAGCAGCCAAGGGGCCCTAGCGGGACTTAAAGATACGCAGTATTTT	CASSQGALAGLKDTQYF
TRBD1	TRBV2	15	TRBJ2-5	NA	TGTGCCAGCATGACGGGACAGGGGAAGAGAGAGACCCAGTACTTC	CASMTGQGKRETQYF
TRBD2	TRBV4-3	17	TRBJ2-2	NA	TGCGCCAGCAGCCAAGGAATAGCGGGAGGGCAATCCGGGGAGCTGTTTTTT	CASSQGIAGGQSGELFF
NA	TRBV7-6	16	TRBJ1-5	NA	TGTGCCAGCAGCTCCTTGCGGTTTTATAGCAATCAGCCCCAGCATTTT	CASSSLRFYSNQPQHF
NA	TRBV10-3	14	TRBJ2-7	NA	TGTGCCATCAGCCTAAACAGGGAGACGAGCGAGCAGTACTTC	CAISLNRETSEQYF
TRBD1	TRBV28	13	TRBJ1-2	few	TGTGCCAGCACCATACAGGGGCGCTATGGCTACACCTTC	CASTIQGRYGYTF
TRBD1	TRBV30	13	TRBJ1-5	NA	TGTGCCTGGGGAGACAGGGGGAATCAGCCCCAGCATTTT	CAWGDRGNQPQHF
NA	TRBV7-9	13	TRBJ1-5	NA	TGTGCCAGCAGCTTAGATTTGTCCGAGCCCCAGCATTTT	CASSLDLSEPQHF
NA	TRBV5-1	13	TRBJ2-2	NA	TGCGCCAGCAGCTTGCCGTTGACCGGGGAGCTGTTTTTT	CASSLPLTGELFF
NA	TRBV19	16	TRBJ1-1	few	TGTGCCAGTAGTATAGTGGCGGGGTCGGTGAACACTGAAGCTTTCTTT	CASSIVAGSVNTEAFF
TRBD1	TRBV27	14	TRBJ1-6	NA	TGTGCCAGCAGTTGGGACAGGGGGAATTCACCCCTCCACTTT	CASSWDRGNSPLHF
TRBD1	TRBV6-5	14	TRBJ1-5	NA	TGTGCCAGCAGTGACAGGGGAGGGGGAATGCCCCAGCATTTT	CASSDRGGGMPQHF
NA	TRBV28	14	TRBJ1-5	NA	TGTGCCAGCAGCCCTGAGGTTGACAATCAGCCCCAGCATTTT	CASSPEVDNQPQHF
TRBD2	TRBV29-1	14	TRBJ2-3	once	TGCAGCGTTGTAACTAGCGGGGCGACAGATACGCAGTATTTT	CSVVTSGATDTQYF
NA	TRBV5-4	14	TRBJ2-3	NA	TGTGCCAGCGGAAGCGGAGGCAACACAGATACGCAGTATTTT	CASGSGGNTDTQYF
NA	TRBV5-1	14	TRBJ2-3	NA	TGCGCCAGCAGCTCTTCCTACAGGGAAGATACGCAGTATTTT	CASSSSYREDTQYF